The rows below give T cell receptor beta chains drawn from one sample of a study of shared clonotypes between healthy human individuals. The repertoire was sequenced with immunoSEQ multiplex PCR; TCRdb's copy has only in-frame clones and lacks some. The sample lists about a million clones, about 72% seen once, with about 0.89% in the top ten. The sample comprised memory CD4+ T cells from PBMCs. Receptor source: a man aged 18 to 29 in good health. Some clones in this sample may be carry-over from other donors' samples. Both conserved end residues are part of each CDR3. Each record gives: clone size, V gene, D gene, J gene, CDR3 DNA, CDR3 protein. D genes are given only for firm matches. Some rows have no size entry. The others give once, few or many, or a class for an expanded clone.

-	TRBV5-4	-	TRBJ1-4	TGTGCCAGCAGCCGGGAGGGAGGGCCTAATGAAAAACTGTTTTTT	CASSREGGPNEKLFF
few	TRBV7-2	-	TRBJ1-3	TGTGCCAGCAGCCACCCGCGGGGATCTGGAAACACCATATATTTT	CASSHPRGSGNTIYF
few	TRBV10-2	-	TRBJ2-1	TGCGCCAGCACTGGGACAAGGGGGGAAGAAACATTCGAGCAGTTCTTC	CASTGTRGEETFEQFF
-	TRBV30	TRBD1	TRBJ1-5	TGTGCCTGGAGCAAAGACAGGGATCAGCCCCAGCATTTT	CAWSKDRDQPQHF
-	TRBV29-1	-	TRBJ2-3	TGCAGCGTTCAGGGGCGCACAGATACGCAGTATTTT	CSVQGRTDTQYF
-	TRBV5-1	-	TRBJ2-5	TGCGCCAGCAGCTTGGGCCCAGGGGTGGAGACCCAGTACTTC	CASSLGPGVETQYF
few	TRBV7-2	-	TRBJ2-1	TGTGCCAGCAGCGAAGGGGACTGGGAGGCTGATGAGCAGTTCTTC	CASSEGDWEADEQFF
-	TRBV11-3	TRBD2	TRBJ2-3	TGTGCCAGCACCCGTTGGCGGTTAGCGGGACCAGGCACAGATACGCAGTATTTT	CASTRWRLAGPGTDTQYF
-	TRBV9	TRBD2	TRBJ2-1	TGTGCCAGCAGCGCGGGTCTAGCGGGAGTTAATGAGCAGTTCTTC	CASSAGLAGVNEQFF
few	TRBV28	TRBD2	TRBJ2-7	TGTGCCAGCAGTTACGGGACTAGCGTTTTAACCTACGAGCAGTACTTC	CASSYGTSVLTYEQYF
few	TRBV4-1	-	TRBJ1-1	TGCGCCAGCAGCCAGTCGGGCATGCTGAACACTGAAGCTTTCTTT	CASSQSGMLNTEAFF
few	TRBV6-1	-	TRBJ2-7	TGTGCCAGCGAGAGCCTTTTTGGCTACGAGCAGTACTTC	CASESLFGYEQYF
few	TRBV7-8	TRBD1	TRBJ1-2	TGTGCCAGCAACCCATGGGGGGACAGAGCTAACTATGGCTACACCTTC	CASNPWGDRANYGYTF
-	TRBV2	TRBD1	TRBJ1-1	TGTGCCAGCAGTGTGGACAGGGAGAACACTGAAGCTTTCTTT	CASSVDRENTEAFF
-	TRBV19	-	TRBJ2-2	TGTGCCAGTAATGGCGCCGGCCCGAGAGGTGACACCGGGGAGCTGTTTTTT	CASNGAGPRGDTGELFF
many	TRBV6-5	-	TRBJ1-1	TGTGCCAGCAGTTACGGGGGGAATGAAGCTTTCTTT	CASSYGGNEAFF
-	TRBV19	-	TRBJ2-3	TGTGCCAGTAGTATTGGGGGGAACGTCTATACGCAGTATTTT	CASSIGGNVYTQYF
-	TRBV10-3	-	TRBJ2-7	TGTGCCATCAGTGAGGGAGGCTTTACGAGCGAGCAGTACTTC	CAISEGGFTSEQYF
-	TRBV18	TRBD2	TRBJ2-3	TGTGCCAGCTCGGCCCCCGGACTAGCGATTACGCAGTATTTT	CASSAPGLAITQYF
-	TRBV5-1	-	TRBJ2-7	TGCGCCAGCACCCCGGAGGGGGGCCCCTACGAGCAGTACTTC	CASTPEGGPYEQYF
-	TRBV10-3	-	TRBJ2-3	TGTGCCATCAGCGCAAGTGATGGGGGGCGAGGACCCCACGGCACAGATACGCAGTATTTT	CAISASDGGRGPHGTDTQYF
once	TRBV21-1	-	TRBJ2-7	TGTGCCAGCAGCAGTGACAGGGACTACGAGCAGTACTTC	CASSSDRDYEQYF